This TCR beta chain was sequenced in a study of CD8+ T cells in alopecia areata. Concerning this clone itself: Its target is unknown.

Study-level points and caveats: Higher clonality was seen in lesional scalp than in normal scalp, especially in alopecia totalis/universalis. Persistence in scalp and blood during tofacitinib was observed for many expanded lesional clones. Within the top 100, expanded CD8+ clones significantly decreased with tofacitinib, as did scalp clonality.

Germline V gene sequence: CDR1 SGHRS, CDR2 YFSETQ. The V and J ends lost 4 bases and 4 bases, in that order; junction bases with no gene match: 16. CDR3 size: 17 residues. cDNA prepared by RNA extraction and subsequent reverse transcription served as the template for sequencing. TCRdb keeps only in-frame clones here, not all; method: immunoSEQ multiplex PCR. Here the sample spans more than 130,000 clones, roughly 82% being singletons. Treatment described: oral pan-JAK inhibitor, 5-10 mg twice daily. Obtained from alopecia areata patients were lesional scalp punch biopsies along with peripheral blood. The clonotype originates from a human donor with alopecia areata. The rearrangement joins TRBV5-1 to TRBJ1-1; 7 bases align to TRBD1. This sample comprised CD8+ T cells sorted from blood, obtained at week 4, from a patient treated with tofacitinib. DNA for the CDR3: TGCGCCAGCAGCGACGATCCTCGACAGGGAAGTGGCACTGAAGCTTTCTTT. This sequence encodes CASSDDPRQGSGTEAFF. The variable domain in full, with the rest retrieved from reference TRBV5-1 and TRBJ1-1, is KAGVTQTPRYLIKTRGQQVTLSCSPISGHRSVSWYQQTPGQGLQFLFEYFSETQRNKGNFPGRFSGRQFSNSRSEMNVSTLELGDSALYLCASSDDPRQGSGTEAFFGQGTRLTVV.